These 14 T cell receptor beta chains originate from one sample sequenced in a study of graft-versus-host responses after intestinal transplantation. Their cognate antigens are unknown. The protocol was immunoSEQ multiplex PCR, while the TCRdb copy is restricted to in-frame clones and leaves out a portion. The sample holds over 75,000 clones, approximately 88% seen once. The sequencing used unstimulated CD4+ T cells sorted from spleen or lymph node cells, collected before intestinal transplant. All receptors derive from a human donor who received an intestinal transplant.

Here the CDR3 reads CASSTPLSSGNTIYF. The CDR3 DNA sequence: TGTGCCAGTAGTACACCACTGAGCTCTGGAAACACCATATATTTT. V gene TRBV19 combines with J gene TRBJ1-3; D is ambiguous. Trimming stripped 4 bases from V and 0 bases from J, with 10 bases between. The V gene's germline CDR1 is LNHDA and CDR2 SQIVND (reference sequence). The CDR3 is 15 amino acids. The entire variable domain, with the rest obtained from reference TRBV19 and TRBJ1-3, is as follows: DGGITQSPKYLFRKEGQNVTLSCEQNLNHDAMYWYRQDPGQGLRLIYYSQIVNDFQKGDIAEGYSVSREKKESFPLTVTSAQKNPTAFYLCASSTPLSSGNTIYFGEGSWLTVV.

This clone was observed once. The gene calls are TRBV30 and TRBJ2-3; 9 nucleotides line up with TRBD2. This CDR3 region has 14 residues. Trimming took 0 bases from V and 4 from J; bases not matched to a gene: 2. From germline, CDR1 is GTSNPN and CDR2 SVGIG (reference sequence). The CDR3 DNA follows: TGTGCCTGGAGTGTGCGGGGGGGTTCAGATACGCAGTATTTT. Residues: CAWSVRGGSDTQYF.

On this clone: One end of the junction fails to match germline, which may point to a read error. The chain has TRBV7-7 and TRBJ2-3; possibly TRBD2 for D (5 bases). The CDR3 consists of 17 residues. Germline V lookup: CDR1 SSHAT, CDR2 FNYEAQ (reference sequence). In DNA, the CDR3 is TGTGCTAGCAGCTTTTTCCCTCGAGGGAGCGGTACAGATACGCAGTATTTT. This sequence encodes CASSFFPRGSGTDTQYF.

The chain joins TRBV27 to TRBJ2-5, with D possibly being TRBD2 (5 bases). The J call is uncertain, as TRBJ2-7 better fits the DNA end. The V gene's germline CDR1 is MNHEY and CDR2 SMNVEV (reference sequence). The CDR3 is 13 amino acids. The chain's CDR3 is CASGLALQYEQYF. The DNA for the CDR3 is TGTGCCAGCGGCCTAGCATTACAATACGAGCAGTACTTC.

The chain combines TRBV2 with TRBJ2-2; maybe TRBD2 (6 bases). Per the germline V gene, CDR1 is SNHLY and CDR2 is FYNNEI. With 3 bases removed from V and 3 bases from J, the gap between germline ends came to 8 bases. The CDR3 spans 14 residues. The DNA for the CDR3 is TGTGCCAGCAGTGATGGGGGGTACACCGGGGAGCTGTTTTTT. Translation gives CASSDGGYTGELFF.

CDR3 sequence: CASSSTRIEAFF. The CDR3 region has the DNA TGTGCCAGCAGTTCAACGCGGATCGAAGCTTTCTTT. This chain uses TRBV6-5 with TRBJ1-1; D gene unclear. Trimming stripped 4 bases from V and 8 bases from J, with 11 bases between. From germline, CDR1 is MNHEY and CDR2 SVGAGI. The CDR3 consists of 12 residues.

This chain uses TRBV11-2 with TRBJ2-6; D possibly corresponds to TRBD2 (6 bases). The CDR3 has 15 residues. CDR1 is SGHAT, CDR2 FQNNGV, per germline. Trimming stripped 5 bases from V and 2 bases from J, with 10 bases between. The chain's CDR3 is CASSRGGAGANVLTF. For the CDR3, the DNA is TGTGCCAGCAGCCGAGGAGGGGCTGGGGCCAACGTCCTGACTTTC.

CDR3 sequence (DNA): TGTGCCAGCAGTGACGGTGGGAGGGATCAGCCCCAGCATTTT. Protein product: CASSDGGRDQPQHF. V is TRBV2 and J is TRBJ1-5; no definite D call. The CDR3 spans 14 residues. Trimming shortened V by 3 bases and J by 5 bases, and 11 bases separated the two germline ends. CDR1 is SNHLY, CDR2 FYNNEI, per germline.

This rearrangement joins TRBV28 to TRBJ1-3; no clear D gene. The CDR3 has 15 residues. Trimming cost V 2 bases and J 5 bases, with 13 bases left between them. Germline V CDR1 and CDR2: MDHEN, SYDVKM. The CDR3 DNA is TGTGCCAGCAGTTTAAGTACGGGTGGAAGAAACACCATATATTTT. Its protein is CASSLSTGGRNTIYF.

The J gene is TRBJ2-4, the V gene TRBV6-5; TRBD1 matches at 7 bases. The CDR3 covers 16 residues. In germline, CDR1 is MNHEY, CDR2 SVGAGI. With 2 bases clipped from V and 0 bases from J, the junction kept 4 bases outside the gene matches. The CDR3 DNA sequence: TGTGCCAGCAGTTACACGGACAGGATAGCCAAAAACATTCAGTACTTC. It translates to CASSYTDRIAKNIQYF.

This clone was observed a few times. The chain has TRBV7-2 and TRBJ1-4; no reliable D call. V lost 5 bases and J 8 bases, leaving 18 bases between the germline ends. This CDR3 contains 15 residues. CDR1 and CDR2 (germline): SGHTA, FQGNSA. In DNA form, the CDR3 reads TGTGCCAGCAGCCAACGAGGTGGGAGGGAAGAAAAACTGTTTTTT. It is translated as CASSQRGGREEKLFF.

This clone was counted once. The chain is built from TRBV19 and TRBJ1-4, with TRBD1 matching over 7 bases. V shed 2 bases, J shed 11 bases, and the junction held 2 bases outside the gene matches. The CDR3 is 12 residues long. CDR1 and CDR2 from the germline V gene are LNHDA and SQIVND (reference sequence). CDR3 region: CASSILQGKLFF. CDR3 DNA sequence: TGTGCCAGTAGTATATTACAGGGGAAACTGTTTTTT.

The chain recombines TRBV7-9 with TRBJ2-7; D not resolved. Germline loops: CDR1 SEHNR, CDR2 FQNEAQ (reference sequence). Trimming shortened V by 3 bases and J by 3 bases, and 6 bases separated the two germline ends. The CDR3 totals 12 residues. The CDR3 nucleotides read TGTGCCAGCAGCTTCCCGGGCTACGAGCAGTACTTC. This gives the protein CASSFPGYEQYF.

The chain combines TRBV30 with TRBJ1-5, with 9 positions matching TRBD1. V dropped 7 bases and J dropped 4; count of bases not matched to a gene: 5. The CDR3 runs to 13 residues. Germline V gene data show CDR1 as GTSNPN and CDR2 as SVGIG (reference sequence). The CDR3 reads CASRGQGNQPQHF. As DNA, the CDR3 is TGTGCCTCGAGAGGACAGGGGAATCAGCCCCAGCATTTT.